These 27 T cell receptor beta chains share one sample of origin, sequenced in a study of blood T cell repertoires in COVID-19. Here immunoSEQ multiplex PCR was the method, and the copy in TCRdb shows in-frame clones only, minus some. The sample gives roughly 80,000 clones, about nine tenths of which show up once; around 9.8% is in the top ten. The material sequenced was peripheral blood. Source of these receptors: a human donor in a cohort sampled during active COVID-19.

This chain uses TRBV7-8 with TRBJ2-7; 7 positions agree with TRBD2. Trimming cost V 1 base and J 0 bases; bases outside gene matches: 3. The CDR3 covers 15 residues. The V gene's germline CDR1 is SGHVS and CDR2 FQNEAQ. For the CDR3, the DNA is TGTGCCAGCAGCTTAGGGCGGGGGACCTCCTACGAGCAGTACTTC. It specifies CASSLGRGTSYEQYF.

The chain is built from TRBV12-3 or TRBV12-4 and TRBJ2-5; 8 nucleotides match TRBD1. Losses at the gene ends were 7 bases for V and 1 base for J; bases not matched to a gene: 2. The CDR3 is 13 amino acids. The CDR3 protein is CASKGTGQETQYF. CDR3 sequence (DNA): TGTGCCAGCAAGGGGACAGGCCAAGAGACCCAGTACTTC.

The genes are TRBV5-1 and TRBJ1-4; 9 bases are shared with TRBD1. Trimming cost V 4 bases and J 5 bases; bases outside gene matches: 6. Germline assignment: CDR1 SGHRS and CDR2 YFSETQ. The CDR3 has 15 amino acids. The DNA of the CDR3 is TGCGCCAGCAGCATGCCGGGACAGGGAAATGAAAAACTGTTTTTT. It yields the protein CASSMPGQGNEKLFF.

The CDR3 nucleotides read TGTGCCAGCACCCAGATAGAGGGGAACACTGAAGCTTTCTTT. It codes for CASTQIEGNTEAFF. The chain joins TRBV3-1 (or the pseudogene TRBV3-2) to TRBJ1-1; the D is unclear. The CDR3 runs to 14 residues. Germline V gene lookup returns CDR1 LGHDT and CDR2 YNNKEL (reference sequence). The V end lost 7 bases, the J end lost 1 base, and 13 bases lay between the germline ends.

The rearrangement uses TRBV27 and TRBJ1-2; the D gene is possibly TRBD1 (5 bases). The CDR3 runs 15 residues. CDR1 and CDR2 from the germline V gene are MNHEY and SMNVEV (reference sequence). Trimming took 5 bases from V and 2 from J, leaving 15 bases between them. The CDR3 here is CASSPGGALNYGYTF. The CDR3 DNA reads TGTGCCAGCAGTCCGGGTGGGGCCCTAAACTATGGCTACACCTTC.

Turning to this clone: This specimen includes other DNA sequences encoding the same CDR3. The chain carries TRBV27 and TRBJ1-5; 9 positions match TRBD1. Germline V lookup: CDR1 MNHEY, CDR2 SMNVEV (reference sequence). V dropped 5 bases and J dropped 2; count of bases not matched to a gene: 1. This CDR3 spans 14 amino acids. The CDR3 DNA is TGTGCCAGCAGTAGGACAGGGGGCAATCAGCCCCAGCATTTT. This sequence encodes CASSRTGGNQPQHF.

The chain employs TRBV6-1 and TRBJ2-3, with a possible D match to TRBD2 (6 bases). Trimming removed 0 bases from V and 3 bases from J, with 7 bases in between. The CDR3 contains 14 residues. Germline V CDR1 and CDR2: MNHNS, SASEGT. The chain's CDR3 is CASSEAAGTDTQYF. CDR3 DNA: TGTGCCAGCAGTGAAGCGGCGGGGACAGATACGCAGTATTTT.

The genes are TRBV4-2 and TRBJ1-1; D not certain. Germline V lookup: CDR1 LGHNA, CDR2 YNFKEQ. This CDR3 spans 13 amino acids. Between the trimmed V and J ends, which lost 2 bases and 6 bases, there was a span of 10 bases. CDR3 in amino acids: CASSQRGLAEAFF. The DNA of the CDR3 is TGTGCCAGCAGCCAACGGGGTTTGGCTGAAGCTTTCTTT.

The rearrangement uses TRBV18 and TRBJ2-3, with TRBD2 matching 10 bases. Trimming took 7 bases from V and 2 from J; bases not matched to a gene: 6. This CDR3 spans 15 amino acids. Germline V gene sequence: CDR1 KGHSH, CDR2 LQKENI. Here the CDR3 reads CASWLSGRLTDTQYF. The CDR3 DNA reads TGTGCCAGCTGGCTTAGCGGGAGGCTCACAGATACGCAGTATTTT. The full variable domain, rest sourced from reference TRBV18 and TRBJ2-3, is NAGVMQNPRHLVRRRGQEARLRCSPMKGHSHVYWYRQLPEEGLKFMVYLQKENIIDESGMPKERFSAEFPKEGPSILRIQQVVRGDSAAYFCASWLSGRLTDTQYFGPGTRLTVL.

In this sample, this clone turned up once. The chain recombines TRBV12-5 with TRBJ1-4; D gene uncertain. In germline, CDR1 is LGHNT, CDR2 FRNRAP. The CDR3 is 14 residues long. The CDR3 loop is CAPHLRRRNEKLFF. The CDR3 coding sequence is TGTGCCCCCCATCTGAGACGGAGAAATGAAAAACTGTTTTTT.

The CDR3 DNA reads TGTGCCAGCAGCCCCCGGGGGGTAGCGGGATCTAGCTCCTACGAGCAGTACTTC. Protein sequence: CASSPRGVAGSSSYEQYF. The chain couples TRBV9 to TRBJ2-7; 8 nucleotides line up with TRBD2. Unmatched junction bases numbered 15, after V lost 4 bases and J lost 0 bases. CDR1 is SGDLS, CDR2 YYNGEE, per germline. The CDR3 extends over 18 amino acids.

The V gene is TRBV3-1 (or the pseudogene TRBV3-2), the J gene TRBJ2-3; D unresolved. V was trimmed by 4 bases and J by 3 bases, leaving 8 bases between them. The CDR3 extends over 13 amino acids. The germline V gene has CDR1 LGHDT and CDR2 YNNKEL (reference sequence). The CDR3 DNA is TGTGCCAGCAGCCCCGGGTGGACAGATACGCAGTATTTT. Protein sequence: CASSPGWTDTQYF.

The rearrangement links TRBV5-1 to TRBJ2-2; a weak D match, TRBD1 (6 bases). The CDR3 runs 16 residues. Trimming removed 0 bases from V and 1 base from J, with 10 bases in between. Germline CDR1 is SGHRS and CDR2 is YFSETQ. Written as DNA, the CDR3 is TGCGCCAGCAGCTTGGATTCGACAGGGAACACCGGGGAGCTGTTTTTT. Its protein product is CASSLDSTGNTGELFF. Full variable domain (missing parts from reference TRBV5-1 and TRBJ2-2): KAGVTQTPRYLIKTRGQQVTLSCSPISGHRSVSWYQQTPGQGLQFLFEYFSETQRNKGNFPGRFSGRQFSNSRSEMNVSTLELGDSALYLCASSLDSTGNTGELFFGEGSRLTVL.

This clone was seen more than once but under ten times. The gene calls are TRBV30 and TRBJ2-1; 9 bases are a match to TRBD1. This CDR3 is built from 12 residues. Germline trimming cut 2 bases from V and 11 bases from J; bases unmatched to any gene: 4. The germline gives CDR1 GTSNPN, CDR2 SVGIG (reference sequence). Here the CDR3 DNA reads TGTGCCTGGAGTACACAGGGGGCCCAGCAGTTCTTC. It is translated as CAWSTQGAQQFF.

This clone was counted a few times. The gene calls are TRBV27 and TRBJ2-7, with no clear D. CDR3 size: 12 residues. Per germline, CDR1 MNHEY and CDR2 SMNVEV (reference sequence). Trimming left V 8 bases short and J 1 base short, with 9 bases between. The CDR3 DNA follows: TGTGCCAGCTCGGCAGGATCCTACGAGCAGTACTTC. Translation: CASSAGSYEQYF.

This clone was seen a single time. The chain recombines TRBV9 with TRBJ2-2, with D perhaps matching TRBD2 (6 bases). This CDR3 is built from 15 residues. V was clipped by 5 bases and J by 3 bases, with 14 bases between them. Germline values: CDR1 SGDLS, CDR2 YYNGEE. DNA of the CDR3: TGTGCCAGCAGTCTTAGCGGTACCTACACCGGGGAGCTGTTTTTT. Residues: CASSLSGTYTGELFF.

The V and J genes are TRBV9 and TRBJ1-4; 10 positions agree with TRBD1. CDR1 and CDR2 (germline): SGDLS, YYNGEE. With 0 bases clipped from V and 6 bases from J, the junction kept 5 bases outside the gene matches. The CDR3 length is 16 residues. The chain's CDR3 is CASSVAGGQGHEKLFF. For the CDR3, the DNA is TGTGCCAGCAGCGTAGCTGGGGGACAGGGGCATGAAAAACTGTTTTTT.

The chain recombines TRBV18 with TRBJ2-7; D may be TRBD2 (5 bases). The germline V gene encodes CDR1 KGHSH and CDR2 LQKENI. The CDR3 has 13 residues. V lost 6 bases and J 7 bases, leaving 16 bases between the germline ends. The CDR3 region has the DNA TGTGCCAGCTCTAAGGGCCCCACGGGAGAGCAGTACTTC. It encodes CASSKGPTGEQYF.

This chain uses TRBV18 with TRBJ2-5, with D possibly being TRBD2 (5 bases). CDR1 and CDR2 from the germline V gene are KGHSH and LQKENI. The CDR3 has 15 amino acids. Trimming took 2 bases from V and 4 from J, leaving 14 bases between them. The CDR3 loop reads CASSPVLGGRETQYF. CDR3 sequence (DNA): TGTGCCAGCTCACCAGTCCTAGGAGGTAGAGAGACCCAGTACTTC.

The chain is built from TRBV5-1 and TRBJ2-5; D is perhaps TRBD2 (6 bases). With 2 bases removed from V and 2 bases from J, the gap between germline ends came to 13 bases. CDR1 SGHRS and CDR2 YFSETQ come from the germline V gene. There are 15 residues in the CDR3. The CDR3 bases are TGCGCCAGCAGCTTAATGGAGGGGCCACAAGAGACCCAGTACTTC. It yields the protein CASSLMEGPQETQYF. The variable domain in full, with the rest retrieved from reference TRBV5-1 and TRBJ2-5, is KAGVTQTPRYLIKTRGQQVTLSCSPISGHRSVSWYQQTPGQGLQFLFEYFSETQRNKGNFPGRFSGRQFSNSRSEMNVSTLELGDSALYLCASSLMEGPQETQYFGPGTRLLVL.

The chain couples TRBV10-1 to TRBJ2-7; a weak D match, TRBD1 (6 bases). There are 17 residues in the CDR3. Trimming pared 6 bases from V and 2 bases from J, leaving 23 bases between. CDR1 and CDR2 (germline): WNHNN, SYGVQD (reference sequence). The CDR3 sequence is CASSVPGHPMETYEQYF. The DNA for the CDR3 is TGCGCCAGCAGCGTACCGGGACACCCGATGGAAACCTACGAGCAGTACTTC.

This sequence joins TRBV28 and TRBJ1-3; D is unresolved. CDR3 size: 17 residues. V dropped 6 bases and J dropped 0 bases, with 18 bases sitting between them. Germline CDR1 is MDHEN and CDR2 is SYDVKM. This chain's CDR3 is CASSPLGVPSSGNTIYF. The CDR3 DNA reads as TGTGCCAGCAGCCCCCTCGGGGTCCCATCCTCTGGAAACACCATATATTTT.

The CDR3 DNA follows: TGTGCCTGCGGCGAGCAGTACTTC. It codes for CACGEQYF. The chain carries TRBV30 and TRBJ2-7, with unresolved D. The CDR3 consists of 8 residues. The V end lost 6 bases, the J end lost 6 bases, and 3 bases lay between the germline ends. Germline loops: CDR1 GTSNPN, CDR2 SVGIG (reference sequence). Filled out from reference TRBV30 and TRBJ2-7, the complete variable domain reads SQTIHQWPATLVQPVGSPLSLECTVEGTSNPNLYWYRQAAGRGLQLLFYSVGIGQISSEVPQNLSASRPQDRQFILSSKKLLLSDSGFYLCACGEQYFGPGTRLTVT.

V and J are TRBV27 and TRBJ2-5; 10 positions agree with TRBD2. The CDR3 loop spans 14 amino acids. Trimming cost V 2 bases and J 7 bases; bases outside gene matches: 4. CDR1 MNHEY and CDR2 SMNVEV come from the germline V gene (reference sequence). CDR3 loop: CASSLGTSDGTQYF. The CDR3 region has the DNA TGTGCCAGCAGTTTAGGGACTAGCGATGGGACCCAGTACTTC.

J is TRBJ1-4 and V is TRBV6-2 or TRBV6-3, with D possibly TRBD1 on 5 matching bases. Per the germline V gene, CDR1 is MNHEY and CDR2 is SVGEGT. The CDR3 has 14 amino acids. V lost 5 bases, J lost 7 bases, and 14 bases lay in between. For the CDR3, the DNA is TGTGCCAGCAGTCCACAGGTGGCCAGTGAAAAACTGTTTTTT. This codes for CASSPQVASEKLFF.

The chain recombines TRBV3-1 (or the pseudogene TRBV3-2) with TRBJ2-2; D remains unclear. This CDR3 comprises 14 residues. V was trimmed by 1 base and J by 1 base, leaving 4 bases between them. Germline CDR1 reads LGHDT; CDR2 reads YNNKEL (reference sequence). CDR3 residues: CASSQGQNTGELFF. As DNA, the CDR3 is TGTGCCAGCAGCCAAGGACAGAACACCGGGGAGCTGTTTTTT.

The chain is built from TRBV6-5 and TRBJ1-2; TRBD1 is a possible D gene (5 bases). From germline, CDR1 is MNHEY and CDR2 SVGAGI. The CDR3 loop spans 13 amino acids. Trimming shortened V by 8 bases and J by 4 bases, and 14 bases separated the two germline ends. The CDR3 spells CASGVGGTYGYTF. CDR3 bases: TGTGCCAGCGGAGTCGGGGGAACCTATGGCTACACCTTC.